Shown below are 22 T cell receptor beta chains from a single sample sequenced in a study of T cells in Graves' hyperthyroidism and ophthalmopathy. Authors of the study amplified TCR beta CDR3 regions from RNA transcripts. The study used the HTBI primer set for a first-round RT-PCR of the TCR CDR3. TCRdb passed the multiplex PCR reads through MiXCR, listing each CDR3 protein once. The top ten clones hold around 16% of a sample with approximately 710,000 distinct CDR3 sequences, 15% to 20% of them seen once. The sequencing input was blood. The source of these receptors is a man aged 50 to 59 with Graves' hyperthyroidism.

This clonotype was seen a handful of times. The chain's CDR3 is CASSFAPMTQGAGELFF. CDR3 sequence (DNA): TGTGCCAGCAGTTTCGCCCCGATGACCCAGGGTGCCGGGGAGCTGTTTTTT. The rearrangement joins TRBV12-3 or TRBV12-4 to TRBJ2-2, with D possibly TRBD1 on 5 matching bases. V dropped 3 bases and J dropped 6 bases, with 20 bases sitting between them. This CDR3 has 17 residues.

This clonotype was counted many times. The CDR3 here is CASSAGGGLYQPQHF. DNA of the CDR3: TGTGCCAGCAGCGCCGGAGGAGGATTGTACCAGCCCCAGCATTTT. The chain couples TRBV9 to TRBJ1-5; no firm D call. This CDR3 region has 15 residues. Trimming removed 3 bases from V and 7 bases from J, with 17 bases in between. The V gene's germline CDR1 is SGDLS and CDR2 YYNGEE.

This clonotype was counted between two and nine times. V gene TRBV15 combines with J gene TRBJ1-6, with D maybe TRBD1 (5 bases). With 2 bases removed from V and 14 bases from J, the gap between germline ends came to 19 bases. The V gene's germline CDR1 is LNHNV and CDR2 YYDKDF (reference sequence). There are 15 residues in the CDR3. CDR3 sequence reads: CATSRNGDRLATLHF. The CDR3 DNA reads TGTGCCACCAGCAGAAACGGGGACCGACTGGCAACCCTCCACTTT.

This clonotype was seen ten or more times. The chain carries TRBV9 and TRBJ1-6, with D unresolved. The V end was cut by 0 bases, the J end by 7 bases, with 14 bases between. Germline V gives CDR1 SGDLS, CDR2 YYNGEE. CDR3 size: 16 residues. This chain's CDR3 is CASSVDWAGTNSPLHF. Written as DNA, the CDR3 is TGTGCCAGCAGCGTAGACTGGGCAGGCACGAATTCACCCCTCCACTTT.

V is TRBV3-1 and J is TRBJ2-1, with 8 nucleotides matching TRBD2. This CDR3 has 16 amino acids. Germline trimming cut 6 bases from V and 0 bases from J; bases unmatched to any gene: 7. Germline CDR1 LGHDT, CDR2 YNNKEL (reference sequence). CDR3 loop: CASRMTSASSYNEQFF. The CDR3 nucleotides read TGTGCCAGCAGGATGACTAGCGCTAGCTCCTACAATGAGCAGTTCTTC.

This clonotype was seen repeatedly, ten times or more. The rearrangement links TRBV2 to TRBJ1-5, with D possibly matching TRBD1 (5 bases). Germline CDR1 and CDR2: SNHLY and FYNNEI. This CDR3 spans 19 amino acids. Trimming took off 5 bases at V and 2 bases at J, with 25 bases between the two ends. The CDR3 sequence: CASSPPGAGWSLGNQPQHF. The CDR3, as DNA: TGTGCCAGCAGTCCCCCCGGAGCAGGGTGGTCATTGGGCAATCAGCCCCAGCATTTT.

The table lists this clonotype with many counts. DNA for the CDR3: TGTGCCAGCAGTTTGGATAGGGTCATGGACGAGCAGTACTTC. This codes for CASSLDRVMDEQYF. This rearrangement joins TRBV28 to TRBJ2-7; no definite D call. The CDR3 contains 14 residues. The V and J ends lost 3 bases and 5 bases respectively, with 14 bases between them. Germline V gene data show CDR1 as MDHEN and CDR2 as SYDVKM. The variable domain in full, with the rest retrieved from reference TRBV28 and TRBJ2-7, is DVKVTQSSRYLVKRTGEKVFLECVQDMDHENMFWYRQDPGLGLRLIYFSYDVKMKEKGDIPEGYSVSREKKERFSLILESASTNQTSMYLCASSLDRVMDEQYFGPGTRLTVT.

This clonotype came up many times. V and J are TRBV30 and TRBJ1-4; the D is unclear. CDR3 length: 14 residues. The V gene's germline CDR1 is GTSNPN and CDR2 SVGIG (reference sequence). Trimming removed 0 bases at V and 7 bases at J, with 12 bases between. The CDR3 DNA sequence: TGTGCCTGGAGTGTAGGGCAGCTAGGTGAAAAACTGTTTTTT. Translation: CAWSVGQLGEKLFF.

This chain uses TRBV19 with TRBJ1-5, with D uncertain. The CDR3 runs 16 residues. The germline V gene encodes CDR1 LNHDA and CDR2 SQIVND (reference sequence). V lost 7 bases, J lost 0 bases, and 16 bases lay in between. CDR3 coding DNA: TGTGCCAGTACGAAGGCGGCTTCTCGTAGCAATCAGCCCCAGCATTTT. Translated: CASTKAASRSNQPQHF.

This clonotype was picked up many times. V gene TRBV7-3 combines with J gene TRBJ2-5; D is tentatively TRBD1 or TRBD2 (5 bases each). From germline, CDR1 is SGHTA and CDR2 FQGTGA. Trimming left V 5 bases short and J 5 bases short, with 12 bases between. The CDR3 runs 13 residues. The DNA for the CDR3 is TGTGCCAGCAGCCGCGGTTGGGGGGAGACCCAGTACTTC. Translating it yields CASSRGWGETQYF.

As regards this clonotype: A much larger clone differs by one base, so this may be a read error. V gene TRBV20-1 combines with J gene TRBJ2-7; 15 bases match TRBD2. CDR3 length equals 16 residues. CDR1 and CDR2 from the germline V gene are DFQATT and SNEGSKA (reference sequence). The CDR3 DNA sequence: TGCAGTGCTAGGAGACCGGGACTAGCGGGAGGTAACGAGCAGTGCTTC. This sequence encodes CSARRPGLAGGNEQCF.

This chain connects TRBV19 to TRBJ1-5; D remains ambiguous. The germline V and J ends were trimmed by 4 bases and 5 bases, with 9 bases remaining between them. This CDR3 is 13 amino acids long. Germline V gene data show CDR1 as LNHDA and CDR2 as SQIVND (reference sequence). The DNA for the CDR3 is TGTGCCAGTAGTAGGTACACCGATCAGCCCCAGCATTTT. It encodes CASSRYTDQPQHF.

This clonotype has a count of ten or more. The junction does not match germline at one end; this may be a read error. The chain has TRBV7-2 and TRBJ1-2, with D uncertain. The CDR3 totals 11 residues. Germline values: CDR1 SGHTA, CDR2 FQGNSA. The CDR3 bases are TGTGCCAGCAGCTTAAACTCTGGCTACACCTTC. Protein product: CASSLNSGYTF. Combining the CDR3 with reference TRBV7-2 and TRBJ1-2 gives the whole variable domain GAGVSQSPSNKVTEKGKDVELRCDPISGHTALYWYRQSLGQGLEFLIYFQGNSAPDKSGLPSDRFSAERTGGSVSTLTIQRTQQEDSAVYLCASSLNSGYTFGSGTRLTVV.

The table lists this clonotype with many counts. This chain uses TRBV10-2 with TRBJ1-4, with D hard to call. Germline V CDR1 and CDR2: WSHSY, SAAADI. This CDR3 is 14 amino acids long. V was pared by 3 bases and J by 8 bases, with 13 bases between. The CDR3 reads CASSDPGREEKLFF. The CDR3 region has the DNA TGCGCCAGCAGTGATCCTGGTCGTGAAGAAAAACTGTTTTTT.

The table lists this clonotype with a few counts. The chain uses TRBV20-1 and TRBJ2-5; 12 bases fit TRBD2. V lost 5 bases to trimming and J lost 4 bases; unmatched junction nucleotides: 11. This CDR3 is 16 amino acids long. CDR1 and CDR2 from the germline V gene are DFQATT and SNEGSKA (reference sequence). The CDR3 bases are TGCAGTGCTCTGACTAGCGGGAGTAATATTGGAGAGACCCAGTACTTC. Translation: CSALTSGSNIGETQYF.

This clonotype has a handful of counts. The chain employs TRBV10-2 and TRBJ2-7; D not resolved. The V gene lost 3 bases and the J gene lost 5 bases, with 14 bases spanning the gap. This CDR3 comprises 14 residues. CDR1 and CDR2 from the germline V gene are WSHSY and SAAADI. The DNA for the CDR3 is TGCGCCAGCAGTGAAGGGCAGGAAGTTAACGAGCAGTACTTC. Its translation is CASSEGQEVNEQYF.

The genes are TRBV15 and TRBJ2-1, with D perhaps assigned TRBD1 or TRBD2 (5 bases each). The CDR3 has 18 residues. Germline values: CDR1 LNHNV, CDR2 YYDKDF (reference sequence). The germline V and J ends were trimmed by 0 bases and 6 bases, with 21 bases remaining between them. CDR3 sequence (DNA): TGTGCCACCAGCAGAGATATTCTAGTAGGGGATGGAGGCAATGAGCAGTTCTTC. This gives the protein CATSRDILVGDGGNEQFF.

This clonotype was observed a handful of times. The genes are TRBV19 and TRBJ1-5; 12 positions agree with TRBD1. Germline CDR1 LNHDA, CDR2 SQIVND (reference sequence). The CDR3 extends over 16 amino acids. The J segment lost 6 bases and the V segment lost 0 bases, leaving 3 bases of the junction unmatched. CDR3 loop: CASSIEGTGGGQPQHF. Written as DNA, the CDR3 is TGTGCCAGTAGTATAGAAGGGACAGGGGGCGGTCAGCCCCAGCATTTT.

A few counts support this clonotype. CDR3 DNA: TGTGCCAGCAGCGCCCAGGGACAGCGCGAATGGACTGAAGCTTTCTTT. It translates to CASSAQGQREWTEAFF. The chain is built from TRBV7-9 and TRBJ1-1; 7 bases agree with TRBD1. CDR3 length: 16 amino acids. The J segment lost 5 bases and the V segment lost 5 bases, leaving 14 bases of the junction unmatched. Germline V CDR1 and CDR2: SEHNR, FQNEAQ (reference sequence).

This clonotype was counted many times. CDR3 nucleotides: TGTGCCAGCAGTCGTACCCTTGAAGCTTTCTTT. As protein: CASSRTLEAFF. The chain is built from TRBV28 and TRBJ1-1; D uncertain. Trimming cost V 5 bases and J 7 bases, with 8 bases left between them. The V gene's germline CDR1 is MDHEN and CDR2 SYDVKM. The CDR3 is 11 amino acids.

This clonotype was seen at least ten times. This sequence joins TRBV5-1 and TRBJ2-1, with D tentatively TRBD2 (6 bases). There are 17 residues in the CDR3. Germline CDR1 SGHRS, CDR2 YFSETQ. V gave up 0 bases and J gave up 1 base, with 14 bases separating them. As DNA, the CDR3 is TGCGCCAGCAGCTTGGGAAGGGGCGGGACTTCCTACAATGAGCAGTTCTTC. Translation gives CASSLGRGGTSYNEQFF.

The chain carries TRBV12-3 or TRBV12-4 and TRBJ1-4, with D possibly matching TRBD1 (6 bases). The V end was cut by 6 bases, the J end by 7 bases, with 15 bases between. The CDR3 is 14 amino acids. The CDR3 bases are TGTGCCAGCAGCAGGACAGCGTTTGGTGAAAAACTGTTTTTT. Its translation is CASSRTAFGEKLFF.